These T cell receptor beta chains were read from a single sample in a study of cytomegalovirus exposure and HLA in healthy donors. Sequencing used immunoSEQ multiplex PCR; TCRdb keeps in-frame clones, though not all of them. This table holds just under 150,000 clones, roughly 90% found once. The sequenced material came from PBMCs. All receptors come from a man aged 18 to 29 in good health and CMV-seropositive. CDR3s include the opening cysteine and the closing phenylalanine or tryptophan.

>TRBV9
CASSATDKHTEAFF
>TRBV6-5
CASSKTGGMGREYF
>TRBV19
CASKEQINQPQHF
>TRBV6-4
CASSLAGGWTDTQYF
>TRBV6-6
CASSYPGLGQRNGYTF
>TRBV4-1
CASSQSQDQPQHF
>TRBV7-2
CASSGTSGGYEQYF
>TRBV5-1
CASSQTSRLTSGNEQFF
>TRBV27
CASSLSRGLEQFF
>TRBV9
CASSGDSNYGYTF
>TRBV5-4
CAIQAWNTEAFF
>TRBV30
CAWSVTVYPNEKLFF
>TRBV30
CAWSPTGRQPNYGYTF
>TRBV7-9
CASSLVQTHYEQYF
>TRBV11-2
CASTGTAVNYGYTF
>TRBV2
CASSDRLARGSYEQYF
>TRBV2
CASSEAQTGTFQHF
>TRBV29-1
CSVEGAGKELETQYF
>TRBV5-4
CASTARGTIPYNEQFF
>TRBV2
CASMVSQVSTNEKLFF
>TRBV30
CAWSNKLPEGDNEQFF
>TRBV5-1
CASSPGTDNQPQHF
>TRBV5-1
CASSTTQGAAEKLFF
>TRBV9
CASSVGSGGYNEQFF
>TRBV9
CASSVDPGGRNSPLHF
>TRBV7-8
CASSSAGRTVGNTIYF
>TRBV5-1
CASSSGGTGDYEQYF
>TRBV11-1
CASSHGTGDPYEQYF
>TRBV7-8
CASSLVGQAANYGYTF
>TRBV5-1
CASSLGGRYSGNTIYF
>TRBV19
CATRAGGQPQHF
>TRBV4-1
CASSQGTGGAEQYF
>TRBV7-9
CASSLARGDNQPQHF
>TRBV7-2
CASSLGLTGTEAFF
>TRBV4-1
CASRRGSSYNEQFF
>TRBV5-1
CASSTYSGANVLTF
>TRBV5-1
CASSLRGPPETQYF
>TRBV21-1
CASTRVGHGYTF
>TRBV27
CASSFAGSGFYEQYF
>TRBV6-5
CASSYAGGRAGELFF
>TRBV30
CAWTRVRTTFSSGANVLTF
>TRBV5-6
CASSLKRTAHQPQHF
>TRBV29-1
CSVLPRGYRNTEAFF
>TRBV6-1
CASSERWDSYGNQPQHF
>TRBV4-2
CASSQGGGESNQPQHF
>TRBV6-6
CASSPKGSLGEQYF
>TRBV5-4
CASSLKAGGIETQYF
>TRBV6-1
CASSGGVNMGRTEAFF
>TRBV10-3
CAISELNEQFF
>TRBV30
CAWSGGLAGEQYF
>TRBV30
CAWSRLAGETQYF
>TRBV21-1
CASSKKMGGTSGSDNEQFF
>TRBV4-2
CASSQGLAGLTDTQYF
>TRBV4-1
CASSLPGQGKKLFF